This TCR beta chain was found in a study of spatial heterogeneity in lung cancer. Across the whole study: Averaged across combinations, each unique TCR and UMI pairing appeared more than ten times in raw reads, which were uncorrected. Study-wide results and limits: One measure, the expanded intratumoral alpha and beta TCR count, tracked tumor mutation counts.

In the case of this clonotype: Its antigen is unknown.

TCRdb processed the 5' RACE reads anew with MiXCR; each CDR3 protein has one entry. The repertoire has about 27,000 distinct CDR3 sequences, approximately 7.7% of them found once; the top ten carry about 25%. Germline assignment: CDR1 SNHLY and CDR2 FYNNEI. Trimming took off 7 bases at V and 4 bases at J, with 11 bases between the two ends. The CDR3 has 13 amino acids. Time point indicated: sample taken at primary tumor resection. Just over 70 TRACERx patients with early, untreated non-small cell lung cancer donated samples. Sequencing of whole RNA from tumor, nontumor lung or frozen PBMC involved no sorting.

The clonotype comes from a male donor with early-stage non-small cell lung cancer. Sequencing used lung tumor tissue, obtained at surgery. V gene TRBV2 combines with J gene TRBJ1-5, with D possibly TRBD1 on 5 matching bases. The CDR3 region is CASNPNRNQPQHF. In nucleotides, the CDR3 is TGTGCCAGCAACCCAAACAGGAATCAGCCCCAGCATTTT.